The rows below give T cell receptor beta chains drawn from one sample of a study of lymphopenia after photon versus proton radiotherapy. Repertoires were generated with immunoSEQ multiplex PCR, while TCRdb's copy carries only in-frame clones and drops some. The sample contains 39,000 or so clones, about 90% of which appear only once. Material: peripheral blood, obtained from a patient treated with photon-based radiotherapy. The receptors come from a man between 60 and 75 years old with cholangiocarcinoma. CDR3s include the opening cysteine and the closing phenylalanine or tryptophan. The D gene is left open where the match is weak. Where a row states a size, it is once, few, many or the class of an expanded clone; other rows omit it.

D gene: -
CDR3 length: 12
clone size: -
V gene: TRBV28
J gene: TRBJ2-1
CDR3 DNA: TGTGCCAGCAAAACGGAATACAATGAGCAGTTCTTC
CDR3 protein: CASKTEYNEQFF

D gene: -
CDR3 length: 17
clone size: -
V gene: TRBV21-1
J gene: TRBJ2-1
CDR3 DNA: TGTGCCAGCAGCAATGGGGCTAGCGCCCACTCCTACAATGAGCAGTTCTTC
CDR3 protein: CASSNGASAHSYNEQFF

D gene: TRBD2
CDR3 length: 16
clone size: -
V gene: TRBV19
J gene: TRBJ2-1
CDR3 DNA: TGTGCCAGTAGTCTCTCTCCCGGGACTAGCGGGATTCAGCAGTTCTTC
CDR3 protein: CASSLSPGTSGIQQFF

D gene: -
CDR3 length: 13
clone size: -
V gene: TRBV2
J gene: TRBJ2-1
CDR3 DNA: TGTGCCAGCAGTGTACTTACCTACAATGAGCAGTTCTTC
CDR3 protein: CASSVLTYNEQFF

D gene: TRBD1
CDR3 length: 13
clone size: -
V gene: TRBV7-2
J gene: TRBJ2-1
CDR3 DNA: TGTGCCAGCAGCAGGGACAGGGACAATGAGCAGTTCTTC
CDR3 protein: CASSRDRDNEQFF

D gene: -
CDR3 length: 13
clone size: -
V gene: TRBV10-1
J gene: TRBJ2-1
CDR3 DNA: TGCGCCAGCAGTGAGTCTCACTACAATGAGCAGTTCTTC
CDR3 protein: CASSESHYNEQFF

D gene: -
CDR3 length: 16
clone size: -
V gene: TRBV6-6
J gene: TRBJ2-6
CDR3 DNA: TGTGCCATTTCATCGAGCCGGAGCTCTGGGGCCAACGTCCTGACTTTC
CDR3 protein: CAISSSRSSGANVLTF

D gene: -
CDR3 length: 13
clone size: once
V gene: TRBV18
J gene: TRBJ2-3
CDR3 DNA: TGTGCCAGCTCACCCGCAGGGGCAGATACGCAGTATTTT
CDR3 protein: CASSPAGADTQYF

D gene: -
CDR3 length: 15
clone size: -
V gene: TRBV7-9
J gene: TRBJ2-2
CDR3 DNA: TGTGCCAGCAGCTGGGCAGGGGCGGGAACCGGGGAGCTGTTTTTT
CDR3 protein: CASSWAGAGTGELFF

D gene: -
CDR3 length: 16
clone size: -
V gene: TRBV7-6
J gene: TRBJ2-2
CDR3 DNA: TGTGCCAGCAGCCCAGAACCCACACTAAACACCGGGGAGCTGTTTTTT
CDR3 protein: CASSPEPTLNTGELFF

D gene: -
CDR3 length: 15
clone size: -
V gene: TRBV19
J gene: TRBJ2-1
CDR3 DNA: TGTGCCAGTAGTAAAGACAGTGGCTCCTACAATGAGCAGTTCTTC
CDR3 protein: CASSKDSGSYNEQFF

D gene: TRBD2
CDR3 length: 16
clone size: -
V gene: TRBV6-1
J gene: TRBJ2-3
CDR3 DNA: TGTGCCAGCAGTGAAGGGCTAGCGGGGGGCACAGATACGCAGTATTTT
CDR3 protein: CASSEGLAGGTDTQYF

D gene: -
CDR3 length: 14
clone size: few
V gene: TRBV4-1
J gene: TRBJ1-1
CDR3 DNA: TGCGCCAGCAGCCCGACAGATTCCCGTTTTGAAGCTTTCTTT
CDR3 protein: CASSPTDSRFEAFF

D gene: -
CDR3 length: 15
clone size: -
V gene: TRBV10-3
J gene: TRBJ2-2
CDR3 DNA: TGTGCCATCAGTGAGTTTCGGGGTTCACCCGGGGAGCTGTTTTTT
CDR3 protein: CAISEFRGSPGELFF

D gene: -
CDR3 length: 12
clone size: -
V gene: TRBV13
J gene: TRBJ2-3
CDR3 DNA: TGTGCCAGCAGCTTAGTTTCCGATACGCAGTATTTT
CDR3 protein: CASSLVSDTQYF

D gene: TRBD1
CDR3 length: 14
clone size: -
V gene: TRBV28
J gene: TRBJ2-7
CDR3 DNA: TGTGCCAGCAGTTTTCCGGACAGGTTCGACGAGCAGTACTTC
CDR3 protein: CASSFPDRFDEQYF

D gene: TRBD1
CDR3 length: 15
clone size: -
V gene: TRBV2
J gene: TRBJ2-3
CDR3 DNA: TGTGCCAGCAATCCGGACAGGGTGAGCACAGATACGCAGTATTTT
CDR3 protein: CASNPDRVSTDTQYF

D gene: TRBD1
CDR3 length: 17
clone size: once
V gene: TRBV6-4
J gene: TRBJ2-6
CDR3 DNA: TGTGCCAGCACTCCGACAGGGGGAACATCTGGGGCCAACGTCCTGACTTTC
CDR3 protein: CASTPTGGTSGANVLTF

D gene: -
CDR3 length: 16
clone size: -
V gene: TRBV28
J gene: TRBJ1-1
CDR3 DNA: TGTGCCAGCAGCCCAAGGTTAGGGCAGGGCCGGACTGAAGCTTTCTTT
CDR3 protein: CASSPRLGQGRTEAFF

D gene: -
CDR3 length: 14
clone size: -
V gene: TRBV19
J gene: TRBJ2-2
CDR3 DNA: TGTGCCAGTAGTACCGGTATCGCCCACGGGGAGCTGTTTTTT
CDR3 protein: CASSTGIAHGELFF

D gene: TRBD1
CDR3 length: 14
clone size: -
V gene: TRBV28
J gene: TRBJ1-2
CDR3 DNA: TGTGCCAGCAGGCAACAGGGGACAAACTATGGCTACACCTTC
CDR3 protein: CASRQQGTNYGYTF

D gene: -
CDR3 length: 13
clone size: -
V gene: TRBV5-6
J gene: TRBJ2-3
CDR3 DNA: TGTGCCAGCAGCTTGGGAAACACAGATACGCAGTATTTT
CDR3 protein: CASSLGNTDTQYF

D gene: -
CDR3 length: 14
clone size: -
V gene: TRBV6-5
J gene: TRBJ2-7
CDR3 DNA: TGTGCCAGCAGTTTGACTACTCCTCCCTACGAGCAGTACTTC
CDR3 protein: CASSLTTPPYEQYF

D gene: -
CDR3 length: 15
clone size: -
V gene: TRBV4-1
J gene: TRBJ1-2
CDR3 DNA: TGCGCCAGCAGCCAAGATCAGGTTTCTAACTATGGCTACACCTTC
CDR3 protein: CASSQDQVSNYGYTF

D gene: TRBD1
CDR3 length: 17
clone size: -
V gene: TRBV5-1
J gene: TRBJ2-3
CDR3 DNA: TGCGCCAGCAGCCCGCAGGGCGGGACAGGGGTGGCAGATACGCAGTATTTT
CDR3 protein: CASSPQGGTGVADTQYF

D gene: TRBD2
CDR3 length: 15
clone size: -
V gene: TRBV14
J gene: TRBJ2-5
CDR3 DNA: TGTGCCAGCAGCCAAGGACTAGCGGGGACAGAGACCCAGTACTTC
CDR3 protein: CASSQGLAGTETQYF

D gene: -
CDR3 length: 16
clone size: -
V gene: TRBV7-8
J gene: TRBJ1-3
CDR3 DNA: TGTGCCAGCAGCTTAGGCCTACAGAGCTCTGGAAACACCATATATTTT
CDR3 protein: CASSLGLQSSGNTIYF

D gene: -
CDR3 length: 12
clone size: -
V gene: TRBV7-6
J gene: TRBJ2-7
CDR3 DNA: TGTGCCAGCAGCTCCTTTGGGGAAGAGCAGTACTTC
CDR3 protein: CASSSFGEEQYF

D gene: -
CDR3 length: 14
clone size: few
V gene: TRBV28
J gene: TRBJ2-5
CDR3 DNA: TGTGCAGTAACCTCCCCCGGGGTGGGGGAGACCCAGTACTTC
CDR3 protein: CAVTSPGVGETQYF

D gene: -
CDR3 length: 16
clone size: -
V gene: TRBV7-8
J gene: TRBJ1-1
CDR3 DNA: TGTGCCAGCAGCTTTAATCACGGACAACTGAACACTGAAGCTTTCTTT
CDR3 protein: CASSFNHGQLNTEAFF

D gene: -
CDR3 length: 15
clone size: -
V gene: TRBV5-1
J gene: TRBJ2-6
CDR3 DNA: TGCGCCAGCAGCTTATCGGGTTCTGGGGCCAACGTCCTGACTTTC
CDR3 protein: CASSLSGSGANVLTF

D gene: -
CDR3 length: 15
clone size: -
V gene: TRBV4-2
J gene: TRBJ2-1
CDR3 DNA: TGTGCCAGCAGCCAAGCCGGCGGAGCCTTAAATGAGCAGTTCTTC
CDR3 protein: CASSQAGGALNEQFF

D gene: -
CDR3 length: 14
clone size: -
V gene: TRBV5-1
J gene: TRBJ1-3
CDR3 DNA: TGCGCCAGCAGCTTGGAGGGCTCTGGAAACACCATATATTTT
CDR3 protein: CASSLEGSGNTIYF

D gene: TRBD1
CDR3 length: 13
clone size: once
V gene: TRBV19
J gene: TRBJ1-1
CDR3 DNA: TGTGCCAGTAGACCGGACAGGGACACTGAAGCTTTCTTT
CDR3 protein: CASRPDRDTEAFF

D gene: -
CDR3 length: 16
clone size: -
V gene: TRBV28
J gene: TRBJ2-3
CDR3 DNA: TGTGCCAGCAGTGCGGCGACAGGCTCTAGCACAGATACGCAGTATTTT
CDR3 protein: CASSAATGSSTDTQYF

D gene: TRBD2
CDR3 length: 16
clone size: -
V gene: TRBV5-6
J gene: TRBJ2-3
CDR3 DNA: TGTGCCAGCAGCTTGAGACTAGCGGGAGCCACAGATACGCAGTATTTT
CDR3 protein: CASSLRLAGATDTQYF

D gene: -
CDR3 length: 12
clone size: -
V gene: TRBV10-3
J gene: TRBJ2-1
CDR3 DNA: TGTGCCATCAGTGGTGACATTTTTTCGCAGTTCTTC
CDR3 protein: CAISGDIFSQFF

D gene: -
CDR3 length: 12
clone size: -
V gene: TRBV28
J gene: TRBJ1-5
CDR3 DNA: TGTGCCAGCAGTGGACGGGGAGAGCCCCAGCATTTT
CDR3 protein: CASSGRGEPQHF

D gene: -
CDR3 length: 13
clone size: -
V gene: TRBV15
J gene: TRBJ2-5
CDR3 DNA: TGTGCCACCAGCGACCGGGACCTAGGGACCCAGTACTTC
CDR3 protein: CATSDRDLGTQYF

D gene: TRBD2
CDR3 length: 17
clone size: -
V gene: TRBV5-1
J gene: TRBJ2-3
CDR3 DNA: TGCGCCAGCAGCTCCGGTACTAGCGGGGGACCCACAGATACGCAGTATTTT
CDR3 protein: CASSSGTSGGPTDTQYF

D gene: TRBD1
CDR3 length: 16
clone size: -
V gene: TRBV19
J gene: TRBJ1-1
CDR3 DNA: TGTGCCAGTACCCTAGGGGCAGGGCAGGGGGACACTGAAGCTTTCTTT
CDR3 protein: CASTLGAGQGDTEAFF

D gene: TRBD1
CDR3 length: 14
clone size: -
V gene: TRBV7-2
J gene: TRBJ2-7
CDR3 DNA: TGTGCCAGCAGCTTAGGGACAGGGGCCCTCGAGCAGTACTTC
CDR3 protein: CASSLGTGALEQYF

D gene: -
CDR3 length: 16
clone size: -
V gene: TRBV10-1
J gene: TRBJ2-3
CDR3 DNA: TGCGCCAGCAGTGAGGGCGTCAACAGGAGGACAGATACGCAGTATTTT
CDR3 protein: CASSEGVNRRTDTQYF

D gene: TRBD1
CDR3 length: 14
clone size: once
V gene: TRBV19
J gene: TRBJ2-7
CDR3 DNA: TGTGCCAGTAGTACGGGACAGAACCACTACGAGCAGTACTTC
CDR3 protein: CASSTGQNHYEQYF

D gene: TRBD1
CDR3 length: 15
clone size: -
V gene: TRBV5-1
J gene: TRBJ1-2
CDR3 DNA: TGCGCCAGCAGCTCGGGACAGTCATTTAACTATGGCTACACCTTC
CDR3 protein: CASSSGQSFNYGYTF

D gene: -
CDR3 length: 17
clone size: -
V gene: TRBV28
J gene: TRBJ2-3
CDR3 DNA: TGTGCCAGCAGTTTAAACCCCGGGGGCGATGGCACAGATACGCAGTATTTT
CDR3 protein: CASSLNPGGDGTDTQYF

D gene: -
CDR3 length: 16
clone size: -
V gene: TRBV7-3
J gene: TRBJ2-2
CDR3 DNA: TGTGCCAGCAGCTTAAACGGCGGGATTTCTACCGGGGAGCTGTTTTTT
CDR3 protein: CASSLNGGISTGELFF

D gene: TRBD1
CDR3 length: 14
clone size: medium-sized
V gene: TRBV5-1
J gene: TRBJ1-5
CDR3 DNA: TGCGCCAGCAGCTTTTTAGGGGGCAACCAGCCCCAGCATTTT
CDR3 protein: CASSFLGGNQPQHF

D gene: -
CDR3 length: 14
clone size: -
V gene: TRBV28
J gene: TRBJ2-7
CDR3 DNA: TGTGCCAGCAGTTCCCCGGGCAGACGGGACGAGCAGTACTTC
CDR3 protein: CASSSPGRRDEQYF

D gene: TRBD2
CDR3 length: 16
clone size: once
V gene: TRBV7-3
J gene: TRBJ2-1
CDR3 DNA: TGTGCCAGCAGCTCCCAAGCGGGAGGCTCCTACAATGAGCAGTTCTTC
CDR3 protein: CASSSQAGGSYNEQFF

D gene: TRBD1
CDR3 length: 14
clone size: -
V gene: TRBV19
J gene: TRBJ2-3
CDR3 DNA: TGTGCCAGTAGCCCGGACAGGGTCACAGATACGCAGTATTTT
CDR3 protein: CASSPDRVTDTQYF

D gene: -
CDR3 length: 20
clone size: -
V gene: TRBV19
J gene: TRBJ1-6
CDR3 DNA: TGTGCCAGTAGGGTCACAGGGATAAGATCTTCGAGCTCCTATAATTCACCCCTCCACTTT
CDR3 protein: CASRVTGIRSSSSYNSPLHF

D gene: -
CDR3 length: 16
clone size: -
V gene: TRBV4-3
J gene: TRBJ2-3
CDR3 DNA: TGCGCCAGCAGCCAAGACCCTGGACGGAGCACAGATACGCAGTATTTT
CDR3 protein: CASSQDPGRSTDTQYF

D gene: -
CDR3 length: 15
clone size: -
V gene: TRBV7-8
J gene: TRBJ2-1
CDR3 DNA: TGTGCCAGCAGCTTAGCAGCGGTTCCCTACAATGAGCAGTTCTTC
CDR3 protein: CASSLAAVPYNEQFF